Following are 21 T cell receptor beta chains from one sample sequenced in a study of blood T cell repertoires in COVID-19 (TCRdb year 2020). The library was produced with the immunoSEQ multiplex PCR assay. TCRdb provides this immuneACCESS table in a form limited to in-frame rearrangements. Some clones are lacking; in checked studies, under half of them reflect an unresolved V gene, and why the rest are absent is not known. The sample table shows roughly 110,000 clones, and around 80% are seen once. The ten largest make up approximately 0.76% of the sample. Material: peripheral blood. These receptors all stem from a woman in her seventies with acute or convalescent COVID-19.

The gene calls are TRBV9 and TRBJ2-1, with 8 positions matching TRBD2. Germline V gene data show CDR1 as SGDLS and CDR2 as YYNGEE. This CDR3 has 18 residues. Trimming took 0 bases from V and 6 from J; bases not matched to a gene: 14. The CDR3 region is CASSVGAQFGGALNEQFF. The CDR3 nucleotides are TGTGCCAGCAGCGTAGGAGCCCAGTTCGGGGGGGCCCTCAATGAGCAGTTCTTC.

The chain couples TRBV5-1 to TRBJ2-1, with TRBD2 matching over 7 bases. The germline V gene has CDR1 SGHRS and CDR2 YFSETQ. CDR3 length: 16 residues. J lost 5 bases, V lost 4 bases, and 12 bases had no gene match. Here the CDR3 reads CASSLQLAGANNEQFF. Written as DNA, the CDR3 is TGCGCCAGCAGCCTCCAATTGGCGGGAGCTAACAATGAGCAGTTCTTC.

The chain recombines TRBV7-8 with TRBJ2-7; a possible D gene is TRBD2 (6 bases). The CDR3 contains 15 residues. The V end lost 5 bases, the J end lost 0 bases, and 14 bases lay between the germline ends. Germline CDR1 SGHVS, CDR2 FQNEAQ. The CDR3, as DNA: TGTGCCAGCAGCCCCCGGGACTTGCCCTCCTACGAGCAGTACTTC. Translated: CASSPRDLPSYEQYF. Filled out from reference TRBV7-8 and TRBJ2-7, the complete variable domain reads GAGVSQSPRYKVAKRGQDVALRCDPISGHVSLFWYQQALGQGPEFLTYFQNEAQLDKSGLPSDRFFAERPEGSVSTLKIQRTQQEDSAVYLCASSPRDLPSYEQYFGPGTRLTVT.

The chain uses TRBV19 and TRBJ1-1, with 9 bases aligning to TRBD1. This CDR3 has 12 amino acids. The V and J ends lost 5 bases and 13 bases, in that order; junction bases with no gene match: 8. Germline CDR1 and CDR2: LNHDA and SQIVND (reference sequence). The CDR3 DNA reads TGTGCCAGTAGTTTCCTGACAGGGGGAAATTTCTTT. It codes for CASSFLTGGNFF.

The rearrangement joins TRBV30 to TRBJ1-5; TRBD1 aligns across 10 bases. Trimming removed 2 bases from V and 7 bases from J; junction bases left unmatched: 8. CDR1 is GTSNPN and CDR2 is SVGIG in the germline V gene (reference sequence). The CDR3 loop spans 15 amino acids. CDR3 DNA sequence: TGTGCCTGGAGTCCTAGACAGGGGGCCGGGCAGCCCCAGCATTTT. This codes for CAWSPRQGAGQPQHF.

This chain connects TRBV4-2 to TRBJ2-7, with 10 nucleotides matching TRBD2. The CDR3 totals 15 residues. CDR1 LGHNA and CDR2 YNFKEQ come from the germline V gene. The V gene end was trimmed by 4 bases and the J gene end by 4 bases; junction bases not matched to a gene: 7. The CDR3 is CASSRETSGIYEQYF. The CDR3 nucleotides read TGTGCCAGCAGCCGAGAAACTAGCGGGATTTACGAGCAGTACTTC.

The chain joins TRBV5-1 to TRBJ2-7, with 7 bases aligning to TRBD1. From germline, CDR1 is SGHRS and CDR2 YFSETQ. V dropped 2 bases and J dropped 2; count of bases not matched to a gene: 13. The CDR3 extends over 17 amino acids. The CDR3 DNA is TGCGCCAGCAGCTTCAGCCCCCCTACGGGACAGCCCTACGAGCAGTACTTC. It codes for CASSFSPPTGQPYEQYF.

This chain uses TRBV6-5 with TRBJ1-3, with a tentative D call TRBD1 (5 bases). With 7 bases removed from V and 2 bases from J, the gap between germline ends came to 15 bases. CDR3 length: 15 residues. The germline V gene has CDR1 MNHEY and CDR2 SVGAGI. Here the CDR3 reads CASTQTRQPGNTIYF. For the CDR3, the DNA is TGTGCCAGCACCCAAACCCGACAGCCTGGAAACACCATATATTTT.

Here the CDR3 DNA reads TGTGCCAGCAGCTTGGGGGGCGGGAGAGGAACCGGGGAGCTGTTTTTT. Protein sequence: CASSLGGGRGTGELFF. J is TRBJ2-2 and V is TRBV5-5; 7 positions match TRBD2. The ends lost 0 bases at V and 5 bases at J; junction bases unmatched: 7. The CDR3 length is 16 residues. CDR1 is SGHKS and CDR2 is YYEKEE in the germline V gene (reference sequence).

The rearrangement links TRBV5-5 to TRBJ2-7; TRBD1 matches at 8 bases. CDR1 and CDR2 (germline): SGHKS, YYEKEE (reference sequence). This CDR3 contains 15 residues. J was trimmed by 4 bases and V by 4 bases; bases with no gene match: 10. CDR3 sequence (DNA): TGTGCCAGCAGCACCCTTACAGGGGGTGGGTACGAGCAGTACTTC. It translates to CASSTLTGGGYEQYF.

This chain joins TRBV4-1 and TRBJ2-7; a possible D gene is TRBD1 (6 bases). Germline CDR1 MGHRA, CDR2 YSYEKL. V dropped 3 bases and J dropped 1 base, with 10 bases sitting between them. The CDR3 runs to 14 residues. Here the CDR3 reads CASSQEDSSYEQYF. The CDR3 DNA reads TGCGCCAGCAGCCAGGAGGACAGTTCCTACGAGCAGTACTTC.

The rearrangement links TRBV13 to TRBJ2-4; 12 bases fit TRBD2. Germline trimming cut 1 base from V and 1 base from J; bases unmatched to any gene: 5. This CDR3 comprises 18 residues. Germline V gives CDR1 PRHDT, CDR2 FYEKMQ (reference sequence). Here the CDR3 reads CASSLVLAGGRAKNIQYF. As DNA, the CDR3 is TGTGCCAGCAGCTTAGTCCTAGCGGGGGGGCGCGCCAAAAACATTCAGTACTTC.

The genes are TRBV2 and TRBJ2-4; D might be TRBD2 (6 bases). The V end lost 7 bases, the J end lost 7 bases, and 14 bases lay between the germline ends. Germline V gene sequence: CDR1 SNHLY, CDR2 FYNNEI. CDR3 length: 13 amino acids. The CDR3 loop reads CASKSGSENIQYF. The DNA of the CDR3 is TGTGCCAGCAAGAGCGGGTCCGAGAACATTCAGTACTTC.

This chain links TRBV19 with TRBJ2-1, with 9 bases aligning to TRBD2. CDR1 is LNHDA and CDR2 is SQIVND in the germline V gene (reference sequence). The length of the CDR3 is 14 residues. V trimming: 6 bases; J trimming: 9 bases; junction bases outside the gene matches: 9. The CDR3 region has the DNA TGTGCCAGTAGATTAGCGGGAGCCTCTAGTGAGCAGTTCTTC. It is translated as CASRLAGASSEQFF.

This chain links TRBV3-1 (or the pseudogene TRBV3-2) with TRBJ2-7, with D possibly matching TRBD2 (6 bases). Germline assignment: CDR1 LGHDT and CDR2 YNNKEL (reference sequence). There are 16 residues in the CDR3. Trimming shortened V by 1 base and J by 2 bases, and 15 bases separated the two germline ends. The chain's CDR3 is CASSQVMGGTTYEQYF. The DNA for the CDR3 is TGTGCCAGCAGCCAAGTGATGGGCGGGACGACCTACGAGCAGTACTTC.

The chain carries TRBV6-5 and TRBJ1-2; the D gene is possibly TRBD1 (6 bases). The CDR3 totals 15 residues. Germline V CDR1 and CDR2: MNHEY, SVGAGI. The germline V and J ends were trimmed by 4 bases and 0 bases, with 12 bases remaining between them. The chain's CDR3 is CASSSLGASNYGYTF. The CDR3 nucleotides read TGTGCCAGCAGTTCCCTGGGGGCTTCTAACTATGGCTACACCTTC.

CDR3 sequence reads: CASSTPGQGGYEQYF. The CDR3 region has the DNA TGTGCCAGCAGTACCCCGGGACAGGGAGGATACGAGCAGTACTTC. V is TRBV6-5 and J is TRBJ2-7, with 9 nucleotides matching TRBD1. This CDR3 contains 15 residues. CDR1 and CDR2 (germline): MNHEY, SVGAGI. The trim removed 5 bases at V and 4 bases at J, leaving 9 bases unmatched.

This chain uses TRBV19 with TRBJ1-6; tentatively, D is TRBD1 (5 bases). Trimming pared 6 bases from V and 6 bases from J, leaving 15 bases between. The CDR3 extends over 15 amino acids. Germline CDR1 reads LNHDA; CDR2 reads SQIVND (reference sequence). The CDR3 region has the DNA TGTGCCAGTAGAGCGGACCGGGGGATTAATTCACCCCTCCACTTT. Translation: CASRADRGINSPLHF.

The chain recombines TRBV2 with TRBJ1-6, with 7 bases matching TRBD1. Per the germline V gene, CDR1 is SNHLY and CDR2 is FYNNEI. J lost 1 base, V lost 6 bases, and 3 bases had no gene match. This CDR3 region has 15 residues. The CDR3 sequence is CASSPGGSYNSPLHF. The CDR3 coding sequence is TGTGCCAGCAGCCCAGGGGGTTCCTATAATTCACCCCTCCACTTT. Drawing the rest from reference TRBV2 and TRBJ1-6, the complete variable domain is EPEVTQTPSHQVTQMGQEVILRCVPISNHLYFYWYRQILGQKVEFLVSFYNNEISEKSEIFDDQFSVERPDGSNFTLKIRSTKLEDSAMYFCASSPGGSYNSPLHFGNGTRLTVT.

The chain combines TRBV5-1 with TRBJ2-2, with 11 bases lining up with TRBD1. The junction had 4 bases not matched to a gene; V was cut back by 3 bases and J by 3 bases. This CDR3 is built from 16 residues. Germline V gives CDR1 SGHRS, CDR2 YFSETQ. In nucleotides, the CDR3 is TGCGCCAGCAGCTCCGGGACAGGGGGGTACACCGGGGAGCTGTTTTTT. Its protein is CASSSGTGGYTGELFF.

V and J are TRBV6-2 or TRBV6-3 and TRBJ2-2; D is possibly TRBD1 (5 bases). This CDR3 is built from 14 residues. With 0 bases removed from V and 4 bases from J, the gap between germline ends came to 6 bases. CDR1 is MNHEY and CDR2 is SVGEGT in the germline V gene. CDR3 protein: CASSYSRGTGELFF. The CDR3, as DNA: TGTGCCAGCAGTTACTCAAGGGGCACCGGGGAGCTGTTTTTT.